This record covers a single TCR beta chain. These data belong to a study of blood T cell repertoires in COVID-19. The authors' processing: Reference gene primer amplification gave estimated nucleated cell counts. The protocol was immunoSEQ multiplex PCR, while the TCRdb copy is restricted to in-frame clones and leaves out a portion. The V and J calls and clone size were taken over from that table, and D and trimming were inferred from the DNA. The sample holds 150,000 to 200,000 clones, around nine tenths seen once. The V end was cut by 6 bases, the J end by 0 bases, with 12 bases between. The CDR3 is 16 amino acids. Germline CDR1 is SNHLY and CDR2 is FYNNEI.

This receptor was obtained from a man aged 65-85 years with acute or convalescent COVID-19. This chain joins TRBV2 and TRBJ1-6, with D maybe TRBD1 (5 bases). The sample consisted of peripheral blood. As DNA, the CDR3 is TGTGCCAGCAGCCCACGGGGGGACTCCTATAATTCACCCCTCCACTTT. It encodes CASSPRGDSYNSPLHF.